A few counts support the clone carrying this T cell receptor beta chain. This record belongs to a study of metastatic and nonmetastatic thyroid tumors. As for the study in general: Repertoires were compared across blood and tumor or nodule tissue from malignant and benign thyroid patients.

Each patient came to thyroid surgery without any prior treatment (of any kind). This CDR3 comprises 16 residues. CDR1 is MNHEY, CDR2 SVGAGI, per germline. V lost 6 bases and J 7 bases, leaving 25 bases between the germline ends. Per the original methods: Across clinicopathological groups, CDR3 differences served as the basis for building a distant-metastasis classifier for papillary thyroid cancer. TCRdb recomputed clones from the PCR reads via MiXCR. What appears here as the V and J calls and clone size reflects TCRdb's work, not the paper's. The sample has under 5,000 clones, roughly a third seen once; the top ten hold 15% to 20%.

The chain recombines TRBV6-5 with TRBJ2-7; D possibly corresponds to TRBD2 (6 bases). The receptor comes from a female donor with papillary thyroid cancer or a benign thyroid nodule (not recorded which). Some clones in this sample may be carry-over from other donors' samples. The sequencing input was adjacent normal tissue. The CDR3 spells CASRYSTGTSHPEQYF. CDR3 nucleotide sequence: TGTGCCAGCAGATATAGCACCGGGACTTCCCATCCGGAGCAGTACTTC.